This T cell receptor beta chain was documented in a study of CD8 T cells in Susac syndrome. V lost 6 bases to trimming and J lost 0 bases, with 9 bases between them. Germline V gives CDR1 SNHLY, CDR2 FYNNEI. The CDR3 has 15 amino acids. An input of about 0.5 to 1 ug of RNA was subjected to reverse transcription using random hexamers. The amplification used immunoSEQ multiplex PCR on TCR beta CDR3; it spanned 54 Vbeta and 13 Jbeta. TCRdb passed the immunoSEQ multiplex PCR reads through MiXCR, listing each CDR3 protein once. Among about 94,000 distinct CDR3 sequences listed, around 94% were seen once. Sample: CD4+ T cells from PBMCs. The sequence was collected from a human donor with Susac syndrome. The chain employs TRBV2 and TRBJ2-6; D remains ambiguous. CDR3 nucleotide sequence: TGTGCCAGCAGGGTTAGCTCCTCTGGGGCCAACGTCCTGACTTTC. This encodes CASRVSSSGANVLTF. Full variable domain (missing parts from reference TRBV2 and TRBJ2-6): EPEVTQTPSHQVTQMGQEVILRCVPISNHLYFYWYRQILGQKVEFLVSFYNNEISEKSEIFDDQFSVERPDGSNFTLKIRSTKLEDSAMYFCASRVSSSGANVLTFGAGSRLTVL.